The 5 T cell receptor beta chains below were found in one sample sequenced in a study of shared clonotypes between healthy human individuals. The protocol was immunoSEQ multiplex PCR, while the TCRdb copy is restricted to in-frame clones and leaves out a portion. The data show roughly 1,600,000 clones, just under 99% seen once. The sample taken for sequencing was naive CD4+ T cells sorted from blood. The subset is: CD45RA+ positively selected. The receptors originated from a man aged 25 to 40 in good health.

The V and J genes are TRBV5-1 and TRBJ2-5; D perhaps matches TRBD2 (6 bases). Looked up from germline, CDR1 is SGHRS and CDR2 is YFSETQ. The CDR3 has 16 residues. Trimming removed 4 bases from V and 2 bases from J, with 18 bases in between. CDR3 loop: CASSLQTGAKQETQYF. CDR3 bases: TGCGCCAGCAGCCTGCAGACGGGAGCGAAACAAGAGACCCAGTACTTC.

CDR3 sequence reads: CASSHQSSSDEQFF. DNA for the CDR3: TGTGCCAGCTCCCACCAATCTAGCTCGGATGAGCAGTTCTTC. The chain combines TRBV18 with TRBJ2-1; maybe TRBD2 (5 bases). Looked up from germline, CDR1 is KGHSH and CDR2 is LQKENI. V lost 6 bases and J 8 bases, leaving 17 bases between the germline ends. The CDR3 has 14 amino acids.

The J gene is TRBJ2-1, the V gene TRBV5-8; D unresolved. The germline gives CDR1 SGHTS, CDR2 YDEGEE. Trimming cost V 6 bases and J 4 bases, with 11 bases left between them. The CDR3 has 13 amino acids. The CDR3 DNA reads TGTGCCAGCATCCTTTTAGGGTACAATGAGCAGTTCTTC. This encodes CASILLGYNEQFF.

The V gene is TRBV14, the J gene TRBJ1-2; D gene unclear. CDR1 and CDR2 from the germline V gene are SGHDN and FVKESK. The germline V and J ends were trimmed by 0 bases and 7 bases, with 3 bases remaining between them. There are 11 residues in the CDR3. CDR3 coding DNA: TGTGCCAGCAGCCAAGAGTCTGGCTACACCTTC. This gives the protein CASSQESGYTF.

The rearrangement links TRBV7-9 to TRBJ2-1, with 8 bases aligning to TRBD2. V dropped 4 bases and J dropped 5; count of bases not matched to a gene: 13. Germline V gene data show CDR1 as SEHNR and CDR2 as FQNEAQ (reference sequence). This CDR3 has 17 amino acids. The CDR3: CASSYKGIGTRHNEQFF. The CDR3 region has the DNA TGTGCCAGCAGCTACAAGGGGATAGGGACTAGACACAATGAGCAGTTCTTC. The full variable domain, in which reference TRBV7-9 and TRBJ2-1 provide the parts outside the CDR3, is DTGVSQNPRHKITKRGQNVTFRCDPISEHNRLYWYRQTLGQGPEFLTYFQNEAQLEKSRLLSDRFSAERPKGSFSTLEIQRTEQGDSAMYLCASSYKGIGTRHNEQFFGPGTRLTVL.